Reported below is one TCR beta chain. Over several immunoSEQ plates, each subset's genomic DNA was distributed in even portions. TCRdb's copy holds only in-frame clones and misses some; the assay was immunoSEQ multiplex PCR. This sample has 850,000 to 1,100,000 clones, with about 80% found just once. This CDR3 comprises 15 residues. Germline V CDR1 and CDR2: MNHEY, SMNVEV (reference sequence). The V end lost 3 bases, the J end lost 0 bases, and 12 bases lay between the germline ends. The data stem from a study of shared clonotypes between healthy human individuals. Material: memory CD4+ T cells from PBMCs. Subset meaning: CD45RA-negative fraction. The sequence was collected from a man aged 18 to 35 in good health. Some clones in this sample may be carry-over from other donors' samples. The chain is built from TRBV27 and TRBJ2-7, with D possibly being TRBD2 (5 bases). In DNA form, the CDR3 reads TGTGCCAGCAGTTTCAGCCGGGGTAGCTCCTACGAGCAGTACTTC. Translated, it gives CASSFSRGSSYEQYF.